A selection of T cell receptor beta chains follows, all from one sample in a study of shared clonotypes between healthy human individuals. Assay: immunoSEQ multiplex PCR; the TCRdb copy retains only in-frame clones and omits some. The table shows under 1 million clones, with 96% occurring only once. Sequenced: naive CD8+ T cells sorted from blood. These receptors originate from a man in his thirties or forties in good health. The CDR3 runs from the conserved cysteine through the conserved F or W. Where a row states a size, it is once, few, many or the class of an expanded clone; other rows omit it.

J gene: TRBJ2-1; clone size: .; V gene: TRBV5-1; CDR3 protein: CASSPEGGGRRYNEQFF
J gene: TRBJ2-1; clone size: .; V gene: TRBV19; CDR3 protein: CASSTDQREGPYNEQFF
J gene: TRBJ2-7; clone size: .; V gene: TRBV27; CDR3 protein: CASSPSLIAEDYEQYF
J gene: TRBJ2-1; clone size: .; V gene: TRBV5-1; CDR3 protein: CASSLRTGNYNEQFF
J gene: TRBJ2-3; clone size: .; V gene: TRBV2; CDR3 protein: CASSEVTSGGGTDTQYF
J gene: TRBJ2-7; clone size: many; V gene: TRBV4-3; CDR3 protein: CASSQDAGTGEGEQYF
J gene: TRBJ1-5; clone size: once; V gene: TRBV10-2; CDR3 protein: CASSESGSNQPQHF
J gene: TRBJ2-3; clone size: .; V gene: TRBV5-3; CDR3 protein: CARSPAGFCTDTQYF
J gene: TRBJ2-1; clone size: .; V gene: TRBV6-1; CDR3 protein: CASRPPIYNEQFF
J gene: TRBJ2-7; clone size: .; V gene: TRBV29-1; CDR3 protein: CSVEDPGLAGEVYEQYF
J gene: TRBJ1-2; clone size: .; V gene: TRBV7-9; CDR3 protein: CASSLDYGARGYTF
J gene: TRBJ1-5; clone size: .; V gene: TRBV7-9; CDR3 protein: CASSSGHYNQPQHF
J gene: TRBJ2-7; clone size: .; V gene: TRBV29-1; CDR3 protein: CSAAVDRGPYEQYF
J gene: TRBJ2-7; clone size: .; V gene: TRBV5-6; CDR3 protein: CASSSPSGRAAFPYEQYF
J gene: TRBJ1-5; clone size: .; V gene: TRBV15; CDR3 protein: CATSRDRGKNQPQHF
J gene: TRBJ2-3; clone size: .; V gene: TRBV6-1; CDR3 protein: CASSDDRAADTQYF
J gene: TRBJ1-2; clone size: .; V gene: TRBV4-1; CDR3 protein: CASSLLSTGTGVGYTF
J gene: TRBJ2-7; clone size: once; V gene: TRBV7-2; CDR3 protein: CASGLGQLYEQYF
J gene: TRBJ2-7; clone size: .; V gene: TRBV7-2; CDR3 protein: CASSPGLQIYEQYF
J gene: TRBJ2-7; clone size: .; V gene: TRBV7-2; CDR3 protein: CASSLGGTGVTYEQYF
J gene: TRBJ2-7; clone size: .; V gene: TRBV9; CDR3 protein: CASSVGGSGYEQYF
J gene: TRBJ2-1; clone size: .; V gene: TRBV21-1; CDR3 protein: CARIGTPPGGQFF
J gene: TRBJ1-2; clone size: .; V gene: TRBV7-9; CDR3 protein: CASSQSGQGPTGYGYTF
J gene: TRBJ2-7; clone size: .; V gene: TRBV27; CDR3 protein: CASKLGSSYEQYF
J gene: TRBJ2-3; clone size: .; V gene: TRBV5-1; CDR3 protein: CASSLAEGATDTQYF
J gene: TRBJ2-7; clone size: once; V gene: TRBV11-2; CDR3 protein: CASSHVEINYEQYF
J gene: TRBJ2-5; clone size: .; V gene: TRBV19; CDR3 protein: CASSFALGLWETQYF
J gene: TRBJ2-1; clone size: .; V gene: TRBV5-4; CDR3 protein: CASSTGLAAGEQFF
J gene: TRBJ2-2; clone size: .; V gene: TRBV27; CDR3 protein: CASRPVGNTGELFF
J gene: TRBJ2-7; clone size: once; V gene: TRBV27; CDR3 protein: CASSFRGAFSYEQYF
J gene: TRBJ2-3; clone size: .; V gene: TRBV7-9; CDR3 protein: CASSQLASGSDTQYF
J gene: TRBJ2-7; clone size: .; V gene: TRBV20-1; CDR3 protein: CSARVEGEQYF
J gene: TRBJ2-7; clone size: .; V gene: TRBV11-2; CDR3 protein: CASSYSYEQYF
J gene: TRBJ1-5; clone size: .; V gene: TRBV4-1; CDR3 protein: CASSQGGNQPQHF
J gene: TRBJ2-7; clone size: .; V gene: TRBV6-4; CDR3 protein: CASSYKVLLLPYEQYF
J gene: TRBJ2-5; clone size: .; V gene: TRBV4-1; CDR3 protein: CASSQTQVPQETQYF
J gene: TRBJ1-1; clone size: .; V gene: TRBV2; CDR3 protein: CASTGTVNTEAFF
J gene: TRBJ1-2; clone size: .; V gene: TRBV7-9; CDR3 protein: CASSLDAQGINYGYTF
J gene: TRBJ1-2; clone size: .; V gene: TRBV28; CDR3 protein: CASSFRGGYGYTF
J gene: TRBJ2-5; clone size: .; V gene: TRBV5-1; CDR3 protein: CASSTTTGARETQYF
J gene: TRBJ2-1; clone size: .; V gene: TRBV11-2; CDR3 protein: CASSLEGAGGFYNEQFF
J gene: TRBJ1-1; clone size: .; V gene: TRBV27; CDR3 protein: CASQGHLGTEAFF
J gene: TRBJ2-1; clone size: .; V gene: TRBV5-4; CDR3 protein: CAILSGANEQFF
J gene: TRBJ2-7; clone size: .; V gene: TRBV7-8; CDR3 protein: CASSLRGSSYDEQYF
J gene: TRBJ2-3; clone size: .; V gene: TRBV7-6; CDR3 protein: CASSLFGQGATTDTQYF